The 12 T cell receptor beta chains presented below share a single source sample, sequenced in a study of blood T cell repertoires in COVID-19. Data came from immunoSEQ multiplex PCR; TCRdb stores just in-frame clones and leaves some out. The table lists around 220,000 clones, 82% of them singletons. Sequencing was carried out using peripheral blood. Receptors were obtained from a woman of 80 years or more with COVID-19, enrolled during active disease.

On this clone: This CDR3 is also generated by other DNA sequences in the sample. The chain carries TRBV18 and TRBJ1-5; D might be TRBD1 (5 bases). Per the germline V gene, CDR1 is KGHSH and CDR2 is LQKENI. The V end lost 3 bases, the J end lost 5 bases, and 11 bases lay between the germline ends. The length of the CDR3 is 14 residues. The CDR3 protein is CASSPTWGDQPQHF. Here the CDR3 DNA reads TGTGCCAGCTCACCTACTTGGGGGGATCAGCCCCAGCATTTT.

V and J are TRBV28 and TRBJ1-6, with TRBD1 matching 7 bases. This CDR3 region has 14 residues. Unmatched junction bases numbered 9, after V lost 10 bases and J lost 6 bases. From germline, CDR1 is MDHEN and CDR2 SYDVKM. The DNA of the CDR3 is TGTGCCACCCAGACAGGGAGTAGTAATTCACCCCTCCACTTT. It encodes CATQTGSSNSPLHF.

The chain couples TRBV4-2 to TRBJ1-2; 7 positions match TRBD1. Germline V gene data show CDR1 as LGHNA and CDR2 as YNFKEQ. The CDR3 has 16 residues. After removal of 1 base from V and 0 bases from J, the junction contained 5 bases not matched to a gene. The CDR3 region is CASSQATGVSNYGYTF. CDR3 nucleotide sequence: TGTGCCAGCAGCCAAGCTACAGGGGTTTCTAACTATGGCTACACCTTC.

This chain joins TRBV11-2 and TRBJ2-7; 7 positions match TRBD1. Looked up from germline, CDR1 is SGHAT and CDR2 is FQNNGV. This CDR3 contains 15 residues. Trimming removed 5 bases from V and 0 bases from J; junction bases left unmatched: 7. The CDR3 sequence: CASSPLGQSSYEQYF. CDR3 bases: TGTGCCAGCAGCCCGTTGGGACAGAGCTCCTACGAGCAGTACTTC.

The chain has TRBV4-2 and TRBJ2-7; perhaps TRBD2 as D (5 bases). Germline-derived CDR1 and CDR2 are LGHNA and YNFKEQ. This CDR3 contains 15 residues. V lost 1 base, J lost 0 bases, and 10 bases lay in between. CDR3 sequence: CASSQVGESSYEQYF. The CDR3 bases are TGTGCCAGCAGCCAAGTTGGGGAGAGCTCCTACGAGCAGTACTTC.

J is TRBJ2-7 and V is TRBV9; 7 bases line up with TRBD2. The CDR3 sequence is 16 residues long. Germline V gene sequence: CDR1 SGDLS, CDR2 YYNGEE. Losses at the gene ends were 0 bases for V and 1 base for J; bases not matched to a gene: 7. CDR3 in DNA: TGTGCCAGCAGCGTAGCTCCGGGAGGAGGTTCCTACGAGCAGTACTTC. Translated: CASSVAPGGGSYEQYF. The full variable domain, with the rest looked up from reference TRBV9 and TRBJ2-7, is DSGVTQTPKHLITATGQRVTLRCSPRSGDLSVYWYQQSLDQGLQFLIQYYNGEERAKGNILERFSAQQFPDLHSELNLSSLELGDSALYFCASSVAPGGGSYEQYFGPGTRLTVT.

The V and J genes are TRBV5-1 and TRBJ2-5; weak D call: TRBD2 (6 bases). This CDR3 is 16 amino acids long. Germline loops: CDR1 SGHRS, CDR2 YFSETQ. The V end was cut by 1 base, the J end by 5 bases, with 18 bases between. The CDR3 nucleotides are TGCGCCAGCAGCTTGAATCAGGGACTTCCGGGGGAGACCCAGTACTTC. Encoded protein: CASSLNQGLPGETQYF.

The rearrangement uses TRBV6-6 and TRBJ1-1; 7 nucleotides agree with TRBD1. Per the germline V gene, CDR1 is MNHNY and CDR2 is SVGAGI (reference sequence). The CDR3 loop spans 14 amino acids. Germline trimming cut 5 bases from V and 1 base from J; bases unmatched to any gene: 4. The CDR3: CASSARTGNTEAFF. The CDR3 DNA follows: TGTGCCAGCAGTGCCAGGACAGGGAACACTGAAGCTTTCTTT.

Only one count was recorded for this clone. The V gene is TRBV6-5, the J gene TRBJ2-5; 8 positions agree with TRBD1. The CDR3 contains 15 residues. Germline V CDR1 and CDR2: MNHEY, SVGAGI. The V gene end was trimmed by 7 bases and the J gene end by 5 bases; junction bases not matched to a gene: 12. DNA for the CDR3: TGTGCCAGCACTAGCAACAGGGGGAGGTGGGAGACCCAGTACTTC. Its translation is CASTSNRGRWETQYF.

V is TRBV19 and J is TRBJ1-3; D not resolved. CDR1 and CDR2 from the germline V gene are LNHDA and SQIVND (reference sequence). The CDR3 contains 14 residues. V was shortened by 4 bases and J by 1 base, with 8 bases between the two germline ends. Here the CDR3 DNA reads TGTGCCAGTAGTAGGGGAGTATCTGGAAACACCATATATTTT. Translated, it gives CASSRGVSGNTIYF.

The V gene is TRBV7-6, the J gene TRBJ1-1, with D perhaps matching TRBD1 (6 bases). V lost 5 bases, J lost 1 base, and 14 bases lay in between. The CDR3 has 15 amino acids. Germline lookup yields CDR1 SGHVS and CDR2 FNYEAQ. This CDR3 is CASSRLQGTNTEAFF. The CDR3 nucleotides are TGTGCCAGCAGCAGATTACAGGGAACGAACACTGAAGCTTTCTTT.

This chain connects TRBV6-5 to TRBJ2-7, with a tentative D call TRBD2 (5 bases). Germline CDR1 and CDR2: MNHEY and SVGAGI. The V and J ends lost 5 bases and 7 bases respectively, with 12 bases between them. This CDR3 is built from 12 residues. The chain's CDR3 is CASSRRTGEQYF. CDR3 bases: TGTGCCAGCAGTCGACGGACGGGAGAGCAGTACTTC.